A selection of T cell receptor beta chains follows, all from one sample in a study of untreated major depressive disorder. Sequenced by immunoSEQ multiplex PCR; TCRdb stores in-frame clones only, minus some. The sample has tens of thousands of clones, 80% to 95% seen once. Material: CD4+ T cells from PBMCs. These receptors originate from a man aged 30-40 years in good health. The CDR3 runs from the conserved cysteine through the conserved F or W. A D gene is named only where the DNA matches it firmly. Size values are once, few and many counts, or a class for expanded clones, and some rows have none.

CASSDGTSGSRTGELFF,TGTGCCAGCAGCGACGGGACTAGCGGGAGTAGGACCGGGGAGCTGTTTTTT,TRBD2,TRBJ2-2,-,TRBV5-4
CASSSTGGMGGYTF,TGTGCCAGCAGTTCGACAGGGGGCATGGGTGGCTACACCTTC,TRBD1,TRBJ1-2,-,TRBV27
CASSQPTIKVGKLFF,TGTGCCAGCAGCCAACCCACGATTAAGGTGGGAAAACTGTTTTTT,-,TRBJ1-4,-,TRBV4-2
CASSLVATVANYGYTF,TGTGCCAGCAGCTTAGTAGCGACGGTAGCTAACTATGGCTACACCTTC,-,TRBJ1-2,-,TRBV7-8
CASSSGLRNTGELFF,TGTGCCAGCAGCTCTGGGTTGAGGAACACCGGGGAGCTGTTTTTT,-,TRBJ2-2,-,TRBV7-2
CASSLAGNTGELFF,TGTGCCAGCAGCTTAGCTGGCAACACCGGGGAGCTGTTTTTT,-,TRBJ2-2,-,TRBV7-2
CASSLADPLSGYEQYF,TGTGCCAGCAGCTTAGCTGACCCACTCTCGGGGTACGAGCAGTACTTC,-,TRBJ2-7,-,TRBV7-8
CATSGSAPGRLTGYTF,TGTGCCACCAGCGGCTCTGCCCCGGGACGCCTAACTGGCTACACCTTC,-,TRBJ1-2,once,TRBV15
CSGTGSTEAFF,TGCAGCGGAACAGGTTCCACTGAAGCTTTCTTT,-,TRBJ1-1,-,TRBV29-1
CASSLAWTSGSYNNYNEQFF,TGTGCCAGCAGCTTAGCATGGACTAGCGGGAGTTATAACAACTACAATGAGCAGTTCTTC,TRBD2,TRBJ2-1,-,TRBV7-8
CASSSPKGEGETQYF,TGTGCCAGCAGCTCCCCTAAGGGAGAAGGAGAGACCCAGTACTTC,-,TRBJ2-5,-,TRBV5-4
CAWSLQGNEQFF,TGTGCCTGGAGTCTACAGGGTAATGAGCAGTTCTTC,-,TRBJ2-1,-,TRBV30
CASSQDRSGSRQFF,TGTGCCAGCAGCCAAGATCGGAGCGGGAGTAGGCAGTTCTTC,TRBD2,TRBJ2-1,-,TRBV4-2
CASSFAQGRNYGYTF,TGTGCCAGCAGCTTTGCACAGGGGAGGAACTATGGCTACACCTTC,TRBD1,TRBJ1-2,-,TRBV7-2
CASSPPGRDTEAFF,TGTGCCAGCTCACCTCCAGGGAGGGACACTGAAGCTTTCTTT,-,TRBJ1-1,-,TRBV18
CSAHTDTQYF,TGCAGTGCGCACACAGATACGCAGTATTTT,-,TRBJ2-3,-,TRBV20-1
CASSSTMGSSQYF,TGTGCCAGCAGCTCAACTATGGGTTCGTCGCAGTATTTT,-,TRBJ2-3,-,TRBV7-3
CAWSVFQGNYEQYF,TGTGCCTGGAGTGTGTTTCAGGGGAACTACGAGCAGTACTTC,-,TRBJ2-7,-,TRBV30
CASSTPPGLATGDTQYF,TGTGCCAGTAGTACCCCCCCGGGACTAGCCACGGGGGATACGCAGTATTTT,TRBD2,TRBJ2-3,-,TRBV19
CASQGSLTSYEQYF,TGTGCCAGCCAAGGGTCCCTTACCTCCTACGAGCAGTACTTC,-,TRBJ2-7,-,TRBV2
CASSIVAGESLDGYTF,TGTGCCAGTAGTATCGTGGCGGGAGAGTCGTTGGATGGCTACACCTTC,-,TRBJ1-2,-,TRBV19
CASSKARGARFEQYF,TGTGCCAGCAGCAAAGCGCGGGGGGCGCGTTTCGAGCAGTACTTC,-,TRBJ2-7,-,TRBV21-1
CASSRTGAGRPQHF,TGTGCCAGTAGTCGAACAGGGGCCGGTCGGCCCCAGCATTTT,TRBD1,TRBJ1-5,-,TRBV19
CASSLVSPGGDGYTF,TGCGCCAGCAGCTTGGTGTCGCCAGGGGGAGATGGCTACACCTTC,TRBD1,TRBJ1-2,-,TRBV5-1
CASSLPYNEQFF,TGTGCCAGCAGTTTACCCTACAATGAGCAGTTCTTC,-,TRBJ2-1,-,TRBV28
CASSVATSGGASNEQFF,TGTGCCAGCAGCGTAGCCACTAGCGGGGGGGCAAGCAATGAGCAGTTCTTC,TRBD2,TRBJ2-1,-,TRBV9
CASSFSSENEQYF,TGCGCCAGCAGCTTCTCTAGTGAGAACGAGCAGTACTTC,-,TRBJ2-7,-,TRBV5-1
CASSISANYEQYF,TGTGCCAGTAGTATAAGCGCGAACTACGAGCAGTACTTC,-,TRBJ2-7,-,TRBV19
CASSGGRGGYNEQFF,TGTGCCAGCAGCGGCGGTAGGGGCGGCTACAATGAGCAGTTCTTC,-,TRBJ2-1,once,TRBV9
CASSVQGAANTGELFF,TGTGCCAGCAGCGTCCAGGGGGCCGCGAACACCGGGGAGCTGTTTTTT,TRBD1,TRBJ2-2,-,TRBV9
CASSITGMRFGEQYF,TGTGCCAGTAGTATAACAGGGATGCGGTTCGGCGAGCAGTACTTC,-,TRBJ2-7,-,TRBV19
CASSGTSGRGGEQYF,TGTGCCAGCAGTGGGACTAGCGGGAGGGGGGGCGAGCAGTACTTC,TRBD2,TRBJ2-7,-,TRBV2
CASSQIDRTANYGYTF,TGCGCCAGCAGCCAAATAGACAGGACAGCTAACTATGGCTACACCTTC,-,TRBJ1-2,-,TRBV4-3
CASSGNLETQYF,TGTGCCAGCTCAGGGAACCTAGAGACCCAGTACTTC,-,TRBJ2-5,-,TRBV6-5
CASSVSTRHTEAFF,TGTGCCAGCAGCGTCTCAACAAGGCACACTGAAGCTTTCTTT,-,TRBJ1-1,-,TRBV9